One sample yielded the 12 T cell receptor beta chains listed below, sequenced in a study of tumor-infiltrating lymphocytes in primary liver carcinoma. With a constant-region primer, TCR beta cDNA was made from around 520 ng of total RNA. Investigators got TCR beta libraries out of three nested multiplex PCR rounds, done with slightly modified ARM-PCR. With TRBV1-TRBV30 forward primers and a C-beta reverse primer, the first two PCR rounds were run for roughly 10 cycles each. TCRdb re-analysed the multiplex PCR reads in MiXCR, keeping a single row per CDR3 protein. The data hold about 84,000 distinct CDR3 sequences, with 72% observed a single time. Scientists recovered RNA and DNA together from about 20-30 mg of unsorted bulk tissue. The sequenced material came from liver tumor tissue from sampling region 1. Subset: tumor region T1, superior pole. The origin of the receptors is a man aged 35 to 55 with primary liver carcinoma and hepatitis B virus infection.

Turning to this clonotype: Mismatch with germline at one junction end may stem from a read error. The V gene is TRBV11-2, the J gene TRBJ2-6; TRBD1 is a possible D gene (6 bases). CDR3 size: 18 residues. Germline loops: CDR1 SGHAT, CDR2 FQNNGV. The DNA for the CDR3 is TGTGCCAGCACCCGACGGACAGAGTTTGTGTCTGGGACCAACGTCCTAACTTTC. Protein product: CASTRRTEFVSGTNVLTF. The variable domain in full, completed from reference TRBV11-2 and TRBJ2-6, reads EAGVAQSPRYKIIEKRQSVAFWCNPISGHATLYWYQQILGQGPKLLIQFQNNGVVDDSQLPKDRFSAERLKGVDSTLKIQPAKLEDSAVYLCASTRRTEFVSGTNVLTFGAGSRLTVL.

Only one count was recorded for this clonotype. V usage is TRBV9 and J usage is TRBJ2-7; D is perhaps TRBD1 (7 bases). The CDR3 runs 15 residues. Trimming shortened V by 4 bases and J by 2 bases, and 16 bases separated the two germline ends. Germline CDR1 reads SGDLS; CDR2 reads YYNGEE. CDR3 sequence (DNA): TGTGCCAGCAGCCGCGGGACAGACCCCCCCTACGAGCAGTACTTC. Protein product: CASSRGTDPPYEQYF.

Of note for this clonotype: The conserved phenylalanine or tryptophan is not found at the CDR3 terminus, so this likely reflects a read error. The V gene is TRBV29-1, the J gene TRBJ2-1; 10 bases match TRBD1. With V trimmed by 3 bases and J by 12 bases, 14 bases remained unmatched. The CDR3 totals 15 residues. Germline V gene sequence: CDR1 SQVTM, CDR2 ANQGSEA. CDR3 amino acids: CSVERRDRGYNRQFI. DNA of the CDR3: TGCAGCGTTGAGCGCCGGGACAGGGGTTACAATAGGCAGTTCATC.

Points on this clonotype: A junction end diverges from the germline sequence, so it may reflect a read error. V gene TRBV4-2 combines with J gene TRBJ2-3; TRBD2 is a possible D gene (5 bases). The V gene's germline CDR1 is LGHNA and CDR2 YNFKEQ. The CDR3 consists of 13 residues. CDR3 bases: TGTGCCAGTAGCCAAGACTTGGGAGATACACGGTATTTT. Translated: CASSQDLGDTRYF.

This rearrangement joins TRBV12-3 or TRBV12-4 to TRBJ2-1; D perhaps matches TRBD2 (5 bases). The CDR3 runs to 13 residues. Here the CDR3 reads CAGNWRADNEQFF. CDR3 nucleotides: TGTGCAGGCAACTGGAGAGCGGACAATGAGCAGTTCTTC.

A note on this clonotype: Germline and junction disagree at one end, which may indicate a read error. The chain couples TRBV12-3 or TRBV12-4 to TRBJ2-5; tentatively, D is TRBD2 (6 bases). CDR3 length: 15 residues. CDR3 DNA sequence: TGCGCCAACAGCGTATCGGGAACTAGCCGTGAGACCCAGTACTTC. It is translated as CANSVSGTSRETQYF.

This clonotype occurred a few times. One junction end disagrees with the germline gene, perhaps due to a read error. This chain joins TRBV14 and TRBJ2-3; TRBD2 matches at 7 bases. The CDR3 spans 16 residues. Germline assignment: CDR1 SGHDN and CDR2 FVKESK. CDR3 residues: CAGSLPAAGVGDTQYF. CDR3 in DNA: TGTGCCGGCAGCCTCCCGGCCGCGGGAGTTGGAGATACGCAGTATTTT.

This clonotype was recorded a few times. This sequence joins TRBV19 and TRBJ2-1, with 11 bases lining up with TRBD1. The V gene end was trimmed by 3 bases and the J gene end by 6 bases; junction bases not matched to a gene: 7. Germline lookup yields CDR1 LNHDA and CDR2 SQIVND (reference sequence). CDR3 length: 16 amino acids. CDR3 sequence (DNA): TGTGCCAGTAGTATCGGACAGGGGGCGGTTCGCAATGAGCAGTTCTTC. Translating it yields CASSIGQGAVRNEQFF. The variable domain in full, with the rest retrieved from reference TRBV19 and TRBJ2-1, is DGGITQSPKYLFRKEGQNVTLSCEQNLNHDAMYWYRQDPGQGLRLIYYSQIVNDFQKGDIAEGYSVSREKKESFPLTVTSAQKNPTAFYLCASSIGQGAVRNEQFFGPGTRLTVL.

The table lists this clonotype with a count of one. This chain links TRBV12-3 or TRBV12-4 with TRBJ1-1; D might be TRBD1 (5 bases). The CDR3 is 12 amino acids. V lost 6 bases and J lost 6, with 11 bases in between. This CDR3 is CASSTGSSEAFF. The DNA for the CDR3 is TGTGCCAGCAGCACAGGAAGCTCTGAAGCTTTCTTT.

This chain uses TRBV11-2 with TRBJ2-7, with D uncertain. Germline CDR1 is SGHAT and CDR2 is FQNNGV. Trimming took 6 bases from V and 2 from J, leaving 14 bases between them. The CDR3 length is 14 residues. The CDR3 loop is CASSPSIITYEQYF. In nucleotides, the CDR3 is TGTGCCAGCAGTCCTTCGATTATCACCTACGAGCAGTACTTC. Based on the CDR3 plus reference TRBV11-2 and TRBJ2-7, the full variable domain is EAGVAQSPRYKIIEKRQSVAFWCNPISGHATLYWYQQILGQGPKLLIQFQNNGVVDDSQLPKDRFSAERLKGVDSTLKIQPAKLEDSAVYLCASSPSIITYEQYFGPGTRLTVT.

In regard to this clonotype: At one end the junction does not follow the germline gene, possibly because of a read error. The chain has TRBV7-9 and TRBJ2-1; 10 nucleotides match TRBD2. This CDR3 spans 17 amino acids. Germline V CDR1 and CDR2: SEHNR, FQNEAQ (reference sequence). The CDR3 here is CTSSLKREGQVYNEQFF. CDR3 nucleotide sequence: TGTACCAGCAGCTTAAAGCGGGAGGGCCAGGTTTACAATGAGCAGTTTTTC.

This clonotype was seen at least ten times. This sequence joins TRBV6-5 and TRBJ2-5; 8 bases match TRBD2. Germline V CDR1 and CDR2: MNHEY, SVGAGI. The junction had 8 bases not matched to a gene; V was cut back by 6 bases and J by 5 bases. The CDR3 has 14 residues. CDR3 DNA sequence: TGTGCCAGCAGAACGGGAGGGCTGGGGGAGACCCAGTACTTC. Encoded protein: CASRTGGLGETQYF.